The entry that follows covers one T cell receptor (beta chain) sequence. Its specificity is not known. Time point here: patch test 2, 6 weeks after DPC sensitization. Indicated treatment: therapeutic diphenylcyclopropenone sensitization with weekly scalp DPC. Trimming removed 6 bases from V and 6 bases from J, with 5 bases in between. Germline-derived CDR1 and CDR2 are MNHNY and SVGAGI (reference sequence). This CDR3 contains 10 residues. This entry is derived from a study of human T cells and chemical hapten exposure. Study overall: Researchers reported sensitizing a 2 cm by 2 cm upper inner arm skin site with 2% DPC. Study findings and constraints: The number of TCRs above 1 in 1000 frequency did not change after DPC sensitization. Versus controls, expanded TCRs had significantly more large CDR3 similarity clusters.

The library gave individual cDNA molecules unique molecular identifiers. TCRdb ran MiXCR on the RACE reads and lists one entry per CDR3 protein. The data show 95,000 or so distinct CDR3 sequences, with about 10% seen just once and about 3% held by the top ten. The sequence derives from a woman in her thirties or forties with alopecia areata. Some clones in this sample may be carry-over from other donors' samples. The V gene is TRBV6-6, the J gene TRBJ1-1; D unclear. The sequencing used whole blood, collected in connection with sensitization to the hapten diphenylcyclopropenone (DPC). The CDR3, as DNA: TGTGCCAGCAGGGAGTCTGAAGCTTTCTTT. Its translation is CASRESEAFF.